The 10 T cell receptor beta chains listed next were all sequenced from one sample in a study of blood T cell repertoires in COVID-19. Only in-frame clones appear in the TCRdb table, and some are missing; sequencing was by immunoSEQ multiplex PCR. The repertoire holds about 100,000 clones, with 85% as singletons. Material for sequencing was peripheral blood. The origin of the receptors is a man aged 45 to 65 with active or convalescent COVID-19.

The V gene is TRBV5-1, the J gene TRBJ1-2; D remains unclear. The CDR3 totals 15 residues. V gave up 0 bases and J gave up 4 bases, with 13 bases separating them. Germline lookup yields CDR1 SGHRS and CDR2 YFSETQ. CDR3 DNA: TGCGCCAGCAGCTTGGAAGGTGGAGTTGGCTATGGCTACACCTTC. Translation: CASSLEGGVGYGYTF.

The rearrangement uses TRBV18 and TRBJ1-1, with 8 bases matching TRBD1. The CDR3 is 15 residues long. Germline-derived CDR1 and CDR2 are KGHSH and LQKENI. Trimming cost V 2 bases and J 4 bases; bases outside gene matches: 6. The CDR3 sequence is CASSPGQGAGTEAFF. CDR3 sequence (DNA): TGTGCCAGCTCACCAGGGCAGGGGGCCGGCACTGAAGCTTTCTTT.

The chain has TRBV2 and TRBJ2-7, with D maybe TRBD2 (6 bases). CDR1 is SNHLY and CDR2 is FYNNEI in the germline V gene. The CDR3 length is 13 residues. V was clipped by 8 bases and J by 7 bases, with 18 bases between them. The CDR3 sequence: CASDPNARGEQYF. Written as DNA, the CDR3 is TGTGCCAGCGATCCTAATGCCCGGGGGGAGCAGTACTTC.

The chain combines TRBV5-1 with TRBJ1-1; 8 nucleotides align to TRBD1. The CDR3 loop spans 15 amino acids. Trimming cost V 3 bases and J 2 bases; bases outside gene matches: 6. CDR1 is SGHRS, CDR2 YFSETQ, per germline. The CDR3 region is CASSSTGTGNTEAFF. DNA of the CDR3: TGCGCCAGCAGCTCGACCGGGACAGGTAACACTGAAGCTTTCTTT.

V gene TRBV19 combines with J gene TRBJ1-1; D might be TRBD1 (5 bases). V lost 0 bases to trimming and J lost 5 bases, with 16 bases between them. The CDR3 consists of 16 residues. Germline loops: CDR1 LNHDA, CDR2 SQIVND (reference sequence). The CDR3 DNA is TGTGCCAGTAGTATAGATCCCAGGGAGGTAACAACTGAAGCTTTCTTT. Translated, it gives CASSIDPREVTTEAFF.

The rearrangement uses TRBV11-2 and TRBJ2-3, with TRBD2 as a possible D gene (6 bases). Germline lookup yields CDR1 SGHAT and CDR2 FQNNGV. Trimming removed 5 bases from V and 5 bases from J, with 14 bases in between. This CDR3 region has 14 residues. The CDR3 nucleotides read TGTGCCAGCAGCCCCGGGACTTATAGAGATACGCAGTATTTT. Protein: CASSPGTYRDTQYF.

CDR3 sequence (DNA): TGTGCCAGCAGTGAATACCGGGGATCCTTCGACACTGAAGCTTTCTTT. It encodes CASSEYRGSFDTEAFF. This chain connects TRBV6-1 to TRBJ1-1; D not certain. The CDR3 has 16 amino acids. Trimming stripped 2 bases from V and 3 bases from J, with 16 bases between. Per germline, CDR1 MNHNS and CDR2 SASEGT.

The chain couples TRBV5-1 to TRBJ2-1, with 12 positions matching TRBD2. Trimming at V came to 2 bases and at J to 4 bases, leaving 7 bases not matched to a gene. Germline-derived CDR1 and CDR2 are SGHRS and YFSETQ. This CDR3 region has 17 residues. The CDR3 sequence is CASSFPLTSGGYNEQFF. The CDR3 coding sequence is TGCGCCAGCAGCTTCCCGTTGACTAGCGGGGGTTACAATGAGCAGTTCTTC.

The genes are TRBV6-5 and TRBJ1-2, with TRBD1 matching over 7 bases. CDR1 is MNHEY and CDR2 is SVGAGI in the germline V gene. With 4 bases clipped from V and 0 bases from J, the junction kept 5 bases outside the gene matches. The CDR3 is 15 amino acids. The CDR3 loop is CASSSRDSSNYGYTF. For the CDR3, the DNA is TGTGCCAGCAGTTCCCGGGACAGCTCTAACTATGGCTACACCTTC.

The chain links TRBV12-1 to TRBJ2-2; the table gives TRBD2 as D, unverified against the DNA. TRBV12-1 is flagged as a pseudogene. CDR3 size: 15 residues. CDR3 loop: CASSFGTSSIGELFF. DNA for the CDR3: TGTGCCAGCAGCTTTGGGACTAGCAGCATCGGGGAGCTGTTTTTT.